The 23 T cell receptor beta chains presented below share a single source sample, sequenced in a study of T cells in Graves' hyperthyroidism and ophthalmopathy. Using RNA transcripts as the source, TCR beta CDR3 regions were amplified. The TCR CDR3 first-round RT-PCR relied on the HTBI primer set. From the multiplex PCR reads, TCRdb called clonotypes with MiXCR, one entry per CDR3 protein. The table includes approximately 610,000 distinct CDR3 sequences, under 15% detected once. Material for sequencing was blood. The receptor source for this set is a woman aged 40 to 50 with Graves' ophthalmopathy.

This clonotype has just one count. J is TRBJ1-2 and V is TRBV20-1, with D uncertain. V lost 1 base and J lost 5, with 11 bases in between. The germline CDR1 and CDR2 sequences are DFQATT and SNEGSKA (reference sequence). The CDR3 length is 13 residues. CDR3 sequence reads: CSARAGGIYGYTF. The CDR3 DNA reads as TGCAGTGCTAGAGCCGGCGGAATATATGGCTACACCTTC.

In this sample, this clonotype turned up many times. This chain joins TRBV19 and TRBJ1-1, with 7 bases identical to TRBD1. After removal of 1 base from V and 6 bases from J, the junction contained 5 bases not matched to a gene. This CDR3 contains 14 residues. Germline loops: CDR1 LNHDA, CDR2 SQIVND (reference sequence). In nucleotides, the CDR3 is TGTGCCAGTAGTATAGCAGGGGGAGACTCTGAAGCTTTCTTT. It translates to CASSIAGGDSEAFF.

The sample holds many counts of this clonotype. The chain combines TRBV11-2 with TRBJ2-7, with D possibly being TRBD2 (7 bases). Per germline, CDR1 SGHAT and CDR2 FQNNGV. CDR3 length: 18 residues. With 1 base removed from V and 2 bases from J, the gap between germline ends came to 21 bases. CDR3 nucleotides: TGTGCCAGCAGCTTAGGGGCGGGGGCCACCGGGAGTCCCTACGAGCAGTACTTC. This sequence encodes CASSLGAGATGSPYEQYF.

The genes are TRBV7-2 and TRBJ2-2; TRBD2 might be the D (6 bases). This CDR3 comprises 17 residues. V lost 5 bases, J lost 8 bases, and 24 bases lay in between. CDR1 and CDR2 (germline): SGHTA, FQGNSA. In DNA form, the CDR3 reads TGTGCCAGCAGCATTGGCGGAGGGACCGATGTGAGTGGGGAGCTGTTTTTT. Its translation: CASSIGGGTDVSGELFF.

Many counts were recorded for this clonotype. The V gene is TRBV20-1, the J gene TRBJ1-5, with 8 bases aligning to TRBD1. The germline CDR1 and CDR2 sequences are DFQATT and SNEGSKA (reference sequence). The CDR3 sequence is 14 residues long. V lost 0 bases and J lost 6; bases outside the gene matches: 4. As DNA, the CDR3 is TGCAGTGCTAGAGATCAACAGGGGGGTCAGCCCCAGCATTTT. As protein: CSARDQQGGQPQHF.

This clonotype has at least ten counts. This rearrangement joins TRBV28 to TRBJ2-4; TRBD1 matches 8 bases. CDR3 length: 14 amino acids. CDR1 and CDR2 (germline): MDHEN, SYDVKM. J was trimmed by 11 bases and V by 4 bases; bases with no gene match: 10. CDR3 region: CASSSDRVGFVQYF. As DNA, the CDR3 is TGTGCCAGCAGTTCGGACAGGGTTGGGTTTGTTCAGTACTTC.

This clonotype was detected many times. The chain uses TRBV29-1 and TRBJ1-2; D ambiguous. Germline CDR1 and CDR2: SQVTM and ANQGSEA. V was trimmed by 4 bases and J by 1 base, leaving 13 bases between them. The CDR3 contains 14 residues. CDR3 sequence (DNA): TGCAGCGTTGTATCGGGCTGGGATAACTATGGCTACACCTTC. The encoded protein is CSVVSGWDNYGYTF.

The CDR3 sequence is CSARYEGAGAYEQYF. As DNA, the CDR3 is TGCAGTGCTAGATATGAGGGGGCGGGAGCGTACGAGCAGTACTTC. V gene TRBV20-1 combines with J gene TRBJ2-7; D may correspond to TRBD1 or TRBD2 (7 bases each). The CDR3 spans 15 residues. V shed 2 bases and J shed 4 bases, with 18 bases lying between them. Germline V CDR1 and CDR2: DFQATT, SNEGSKA (reference sequence).

Many counts were recorded for this clonotype. The rearrangement links TRBV6-5 to TRBJ2-5; D assignment may be TRBD1 or TRBD2 (5 bases each). V was shortened by 1 base and J by 5 bases, with 14 bases between the two germline ends. CDR1 and CDR2 from the germline V gene are MNHEY and SVGAGI. CDR3 length equals 15 residues. The CDR3 DNA reads TGTGCCAGCAGTTACTGGGACCCCAAGTGGGAGACCCAGTACTTC. Translated: CASSYWDPKWETQYF.

Many counts were recorded for this clonotype. V is TRBV6-2 or TRBV6-3 and J is TRBJ1-2, with D uncertain. The CDR3 runs 11 residues. Germline V gene sequence: CDR1 MNHEY, CDR2 SVGEGT. V was pared by 4 bases and J by 8 bases, with 8 bases between. CDR3: CASSSMGGYTF. The CDR3 bases are TGTGCCAGCAGTTCGATGGGCGGCTACACCTTC.

The sample holds many counts of this clonotype. This chain connects TRBV11-2 to TRBJ2-7; TRBD2 is a possible D gene (7 bases). Germline CDR1 and CDR2: SGHAT and FQNNGV. V dropped 1 base and J dropped 0 bases, with 13 bases sitting between them. The CDR3 contains 16 residues. The CDR3 nucleotides read TGTGCCAGCAGCTTAGTTAGGGGGGGAAGCTCCTACGAGCAGTACTTC. It translates to CASSLVRGGSSYEQYF.

The chain uses TRBV6-1 and TRBJ1-5, with 7 bases fitting TRBD1. The germline gives CDR1 MNHNS, CDR2 SASEGT. The CDR3 has 16 amino acids. With V trimmed by 8 bases and J by 0 bases, 10 bases remained unmatched. The CDR3, as DNA: TGTGCCAGCGGACGGCAGGGGGTTCATAGCAATCAGCCCCAGCATTTT. It encodes CASGRQGVHSNQPQHF.

This clonotype has a count of ten or more. V usage is TRBV20-1 and J usage is TRBJ2-7; D might be TRBD2 (6 bases). Per germline, CDR1 DFQATT and CDR2 SNEGSKA (reference sequence). V lost 3 bases, J lost 1 base, and 16 bases lay in between. The CDR3 is 15 residues long. The CDR3 coding sequence is TGCAGTGCTAGCCCGGGGGAAAGGGGATCCTACGAGCAGTACTTC. Translating it yields CSASPGERGSYEQYF.

This clonotype was seen repeatedly, ten times or more. The rearrangement links TRBV7-2 to TRBJ2-5; D is perhaps TRBD2 (5 bases). Germline-derived CDR1 and CDR2 are SGHTA and FQGNSA. CDR3 length equals 13 residues. Trimming took off 5 bases at V and 5 bases at J, with 12 bases between the two ends. CDR3 sequence reads: CASSLPPGETQYF. Here the CDR3 DNA reads TGTGCCAGCAGCCTCCCCCCGGGGGAGACCCAGTACTTC.

This clonotype was counted a few times. The rearrangement uses TRBV20-1 and TRBJ2-7; D perhaps matches TRBD1 (6 bases). This CDR3 contains 16 residues. The germline CDR1 and CDR2 sequences are DFQATT and SNEGSKA (reference sequence). V was trimmed by 6 bases and J by 4 bases, leaving 25 bases between them. The CDR3: CSAKGKDRDTLYEQYF. Here the CDR3 DNA reads TGCAGTGCAAAAGGAAAGGACCGGGACACCCTTTACGAGCAGTACTTC.

This clonotype was seen repeatedly, ten times or more. The V call is TRBV19, the J call TRBJ2-7; a weak D match, TRBD2 (6 bases). Trimming removed 4 bases from V and 2 bases from J, with 12 bases in between. There are 14 residues in the CDR3. Germline V gene lookup returns CDR1 LNHDA and CDR2 SQIVND (reference sequence). CDR3 in amino acids: CASSRGDAAYEQYF. The CDR3 DNA follows: TGTGCCAGTAGTAGGGGGGACGCTGCCTACGAGCAGTACTTC.

This clonotype was seen at least ten times. The chain has TRBV6-5 and TRBJ2-7; perhaps D is TRBD1 or TRBD2 (5 bases each). Germline lookup yields CDR1 MNHEY and CDR2 SVGAGI. V lost 0 bases to trimming and J lost 1 base, with 13 bases between them. This CDR3 has 16 residues. The CDR3 is CASSYSGVRQSYEQYF. The CDR3 nucleotides read TGTGCCAGCAGTTACTCGGGGGTCCGGCAGTCCTACGAGCAGTACTTC.

This clonotype was counted ten times or more. This chain connects TRBV20-1 to TRBJ2-7, with 9 bases fitting TRBD2. The CDR3 length is 13 residues. Germline V gene lookup returns CDR1 DFQATT and CDR2 SNEGSKA (reference sequence). The CDR3 region has the DNA TGCTCGGTCACGACTAGCGGAATCTACGAGCAGTACTTC. This translates into CSVTTSGIYEQYF.

This clonotype was seen at least ten times. V usage is TRBV20-1 and J usage is TRBJ2-5, with 8 bases fitting TRBD2. Germline V gives CDR1 DFQATT, CDR2 SNEGSKA (reference sequence). CDR3 length: 12 residues. CDR3 bases: TGCAGCGCCGGGGTAGCGGGGGAGACCCAGTACTTC. It is translated as CSAGVAGETQYF.

This clonotype has at least ten counts. V is TRBV28 and J is TRBJ1-1; possible D gene TRBD1, 5 bases. The CDR3 totals 13 residues. Trimming stripped 6 bases from V and 5 bases from J, with 13 bases between. Germline V gives CDR1 MDHEN, CDR2 SYDVKM. DNA of the CDR3: TGTGCCAGCAGGTCAGGGCCGGGGACTGAAGCTTTCTTT. Translation: CASRSGPGTEAFF. Full variable domain (missing parts from reference TRBV28 and TRBJ1-1): DVKVTQSSRYLVKRTGEKVFLECVQDMDHENMFWYRQDPGLGLRLIYFSYDVKMKEKGDIPEGYSVSREKKERFSLILESASTNQTSMYLCASRSGPGTEAFFGQGTRLTVV.

This clonotype was seen many times. The chain recombines TRBV7-2 with TRBJ2-4; TRBD1 matches at 9 bases. The V and J ends lost 5 bases and 8 bases, in that order; junction bases with no gene match: 10. Germline values: CDR1 SGHTA, CDR2 FQGNSA. The CDR3 runs to 15 residues. The CDR3 coding sequence is TGTGCCAGCAGCCCCGGACAGGGGATCACATACATTCAGTACTTC. Its protein product is CASSPGQGITYIQYF.

This clonotype was counted between two and nine times. The chain employs TRBV19 and TRBJ2-7, with 8 bases fitting TRBD1. The V and J ends lost 5 bases and 2 bases, in that order; junction bases with no gene match: 8. The CDR3 loop spans 15 amino acids. Germline V gene sequence: CDR1 LNHDA, CDR2 SQIVND (reference sequence). The CDR3 DNA is TGTGCCAGTAGTTCGATACAGGGGGTGGCCTACGAGCAGTACTTC. Its protein product is CASSSIQGVAYEQYF.

The chain links TRBV19 to TRBJ2-2; TRBD1 matches at 8 bases. With V trimmed by 6 bases and J by 3 bases, 9 bases remained unmatched. The CDR3 has 16 amino acids. Germline CDR1 LNHDA, CDR2 SQIVND (reference sequence). The CDR3 loop is CASSKGTGWDTGELFF. The CDR3 nucleotides read TGTGCCAGTAGCAAAGGGACAGGCTGGGACACCGGGGAGCTGTTTTTT.